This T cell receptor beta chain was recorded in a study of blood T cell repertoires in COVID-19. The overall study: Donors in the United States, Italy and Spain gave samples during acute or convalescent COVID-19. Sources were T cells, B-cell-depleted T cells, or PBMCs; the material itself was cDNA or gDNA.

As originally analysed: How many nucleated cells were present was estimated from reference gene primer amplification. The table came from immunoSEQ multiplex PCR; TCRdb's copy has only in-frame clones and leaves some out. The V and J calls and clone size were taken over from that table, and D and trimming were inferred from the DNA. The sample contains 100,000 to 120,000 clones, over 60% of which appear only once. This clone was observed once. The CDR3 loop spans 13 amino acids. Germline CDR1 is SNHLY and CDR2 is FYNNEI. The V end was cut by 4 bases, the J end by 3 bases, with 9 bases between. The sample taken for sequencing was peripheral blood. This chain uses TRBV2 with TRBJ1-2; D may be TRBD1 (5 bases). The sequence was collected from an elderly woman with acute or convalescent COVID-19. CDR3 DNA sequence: TGTGCCAGCAGTGCTAAGGGGCACTATGGCTACACCTTC. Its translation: CASSAKGHYGYTF.